This T cell receptor (beta chain) appears in the sequencing data of a study of T cell changes during pregnancy in multiple sclerosis. Germline V gene sequence: CDR1 SGHVS, CDR2 FQNEAQ. V lost 5 bases and J 2 bases, leaving 16 bases between the germline ends. CDR3 length: 15 residues. Profiled with immunoSEQ multiplex PCR; TCRdb holds only in-frame clones, not every one. The top ten hold around 0.25% of the sample, which has under 60,000 clones, around 92% seen once. The sequence derives from a female donor with multiple sclerosis, enrolled in a pregnancy study. The chain has TRBV7-8 and TRBJ2-7, with D possibly being TRBD2 (6 bases). Sequenced material: CD4+ T cells from peripheral blood mononuclear cells, taken in the third trimester of pregnancy. The CDR3 sequence is CASSHRGLGPYEQYF. Written as DNA, the CDR3 is TGTGCCAGCAGCCATCGGGGACTTGGCCCCTACGAGCAGTACTTC.